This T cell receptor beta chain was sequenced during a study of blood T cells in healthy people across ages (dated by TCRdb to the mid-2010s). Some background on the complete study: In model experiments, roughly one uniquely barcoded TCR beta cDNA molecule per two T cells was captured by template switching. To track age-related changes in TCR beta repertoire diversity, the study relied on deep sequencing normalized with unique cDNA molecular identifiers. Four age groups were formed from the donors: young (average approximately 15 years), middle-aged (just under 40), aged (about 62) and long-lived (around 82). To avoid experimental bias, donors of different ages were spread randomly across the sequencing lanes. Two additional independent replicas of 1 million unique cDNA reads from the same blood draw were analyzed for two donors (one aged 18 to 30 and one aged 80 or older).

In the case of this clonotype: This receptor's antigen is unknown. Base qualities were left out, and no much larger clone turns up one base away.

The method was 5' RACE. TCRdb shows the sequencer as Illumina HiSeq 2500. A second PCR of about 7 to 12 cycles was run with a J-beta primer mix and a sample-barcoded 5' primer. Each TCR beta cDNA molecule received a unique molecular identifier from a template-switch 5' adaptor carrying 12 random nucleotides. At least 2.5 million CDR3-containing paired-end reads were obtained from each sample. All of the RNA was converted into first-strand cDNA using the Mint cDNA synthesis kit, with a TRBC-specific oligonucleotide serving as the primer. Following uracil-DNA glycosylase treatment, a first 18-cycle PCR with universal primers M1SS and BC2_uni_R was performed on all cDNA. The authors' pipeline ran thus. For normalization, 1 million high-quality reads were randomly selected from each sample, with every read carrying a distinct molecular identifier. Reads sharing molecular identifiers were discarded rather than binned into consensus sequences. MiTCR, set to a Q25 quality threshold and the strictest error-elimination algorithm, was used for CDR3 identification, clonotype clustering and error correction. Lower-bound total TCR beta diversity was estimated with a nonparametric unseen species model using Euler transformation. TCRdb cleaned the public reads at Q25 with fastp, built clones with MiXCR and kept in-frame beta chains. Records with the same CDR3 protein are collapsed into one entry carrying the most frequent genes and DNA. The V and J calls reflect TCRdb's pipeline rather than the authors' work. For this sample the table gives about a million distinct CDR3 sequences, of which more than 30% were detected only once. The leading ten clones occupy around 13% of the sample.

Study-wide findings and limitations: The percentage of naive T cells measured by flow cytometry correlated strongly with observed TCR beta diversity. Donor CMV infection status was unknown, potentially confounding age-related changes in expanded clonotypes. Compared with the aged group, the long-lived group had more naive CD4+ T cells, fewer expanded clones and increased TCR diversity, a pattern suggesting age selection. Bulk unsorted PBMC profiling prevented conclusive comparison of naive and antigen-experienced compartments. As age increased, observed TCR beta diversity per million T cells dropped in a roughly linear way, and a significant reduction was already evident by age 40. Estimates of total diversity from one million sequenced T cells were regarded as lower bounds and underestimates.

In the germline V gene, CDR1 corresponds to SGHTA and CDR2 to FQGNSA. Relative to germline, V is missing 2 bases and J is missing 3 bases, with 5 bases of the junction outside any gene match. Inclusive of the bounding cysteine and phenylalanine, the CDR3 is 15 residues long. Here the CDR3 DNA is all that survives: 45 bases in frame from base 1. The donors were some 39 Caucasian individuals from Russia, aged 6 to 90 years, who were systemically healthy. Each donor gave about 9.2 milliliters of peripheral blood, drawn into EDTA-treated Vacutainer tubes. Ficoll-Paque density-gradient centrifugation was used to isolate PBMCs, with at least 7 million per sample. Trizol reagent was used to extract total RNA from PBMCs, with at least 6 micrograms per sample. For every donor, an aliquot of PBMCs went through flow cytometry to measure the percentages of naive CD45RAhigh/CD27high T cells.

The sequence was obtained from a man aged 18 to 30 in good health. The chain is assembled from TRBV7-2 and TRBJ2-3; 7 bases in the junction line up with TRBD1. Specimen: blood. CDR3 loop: CASSLSQGVTDTQYF. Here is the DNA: TGTGCCAGCAGCTTAAGCCAGGGGGTAACAGATACGCAGTATTTT.